This TCR beta chain was identified during a study of STAT5B mutations in CD4+ large granular lymphocyte leukemia. About this clone: What it binds is not known.

The V gene lost 2 bases and the J gene lost 6 bases, with 11 bases spanning the gap. From germline, CDR1 is MNHNY and CDR2 SVGAGI (reference sequence). The CDR3 spans 14 residues. Notes on the study in general: Top patient clones used TRBV06 genes more often: 8/27 versus 2/35 in controls.

Clones were read by immunoSEQ multiplex PCR, and TCRdb kept only the in-frame ones, dropping some. The sample consists of about 30,000 clones, approximately 80% of them appearing once. The sequence derives from a human donor in good health. The chain couples TRBV6-6 to TRBJ1-5, with a weak D call TRBD1 (5 bases). The sample consisted of CD4+ T cells from blood buffy coats. The CDR3 loop is CASSYGQGGQPQHF. The CDR3 nucleotides read TGTGCCAGCAGTTACGGGCAGGGCGGTCAGCCCCAGCATTTT.